This entry features one T cell receptor (beta chain) sequence. What it binds is unknown. The assay was immunoSEQ multiplex PCR, and TCRdb's table has in-frame clones only and misses some. The table has roughly 30,000 clones, over 85% seen once. This entry comes from a study of T cells in localized non-small cell lung cancer. Study conclusions and caveats: One tumor region alone was sequenced, and heterogeneity therefore remains possible. Among the top 100 tumor clones, a median approximately 55 appeared in adjacent lung. The greatest T cell clonality was found in uninvolved adjacent lung (higher than in tumor). With higher T cell density in blood came longer overall survival.

This clonotype was sampled from a woman aged 18-50 years with stage I lung adenocarcinoma. Sequencing was performed on peripheral blood, taken before any cancer treatment.

This chain's CDR3 is CASSPAGVNQPQHF. DNA of the CDR3: TGTGCCAGCTCACCCGCAGGGGTCAATCAGCCCCAGCATTTT. The chain combines TRBV18 with TRBJ1-5; possible D gene TRBD1, 6 bases. The CDR3 has 14 amino acids. The V gene lost 3 bases and the J gene lost 3 bases, with 9 bases spanning the gap. Germline assignment: CDR1 KGHSH and CDR2 LQKENI.